The sequence of this T cell receptor (beta chain) was determined in a study of blood T cell repertoires in COVID-19. About the research overall: Researchers got acute and convalescent COVID-19 samples from the United States, Italy and Spain. T cells, B-cell-depleted T cells, or PBMCs supplied cDNA or gDNA.

Per germline, CDR1 SGHDT and CDR2 YYEEEE. The CDR3 contains 12 residues. Deletions cut 4 bases from V and 6 bases from J, with 10 bases between. In the original processing: Cell counts per sample came from amplifying reference gene primers. TCRdb keeps only in-frame clones here, not all; method: immunoSEQ multiplex PCR. The V and J calls and the clone size are those of that table, but D and trimming were determined from the DNA. This repertoire shows roughly 100,000 clones, 88% found once; its top ten account for less than 4%. The clonotype comes from a human donor in a cohort sampled during active COVID-19. Sequencing was performed on peripheral blood. The V call is TRBV5-6, the J call TRBJ1-1; a possible D gene is TRBD1 (6 bases). This CDR3 reads CASSVGAAEAFF. In DNA form, the CDR3 reads TGTGCCAGCAGCGTGGGGGCTGCTGAAGCTTTCTTT. The variable domain in full, with the rest retrieved from reference TRBV5-6 and TRBJ1-1, is DAGVTQSPTHLIKTRGQQVTLRCSPKSGHDTVSWYQQALGQGPQFIFQYYEEEERQRGNFPDRFSGHQFPNYSSELNVNALLLGDSALYLCASSVGAAEAFFGQGTRLTVV.